This TCR beta chain was obtained from a study of T-cell reconstitution after alpha-beta-depleted transplantation in children. Study-level points and caveats: After transplant, at about two months, alpha-beta T cells were reportedly derived from several hundred expanded graft clones. Some patients owed their high day-60 TCRbeta diversity to surviving recipient T cells and thymic progenitors. T-cell counts and diversity at one year post-transplant came mainly from newly produced T cells.

The TCRbeta library was prepared with unique molecular identifiers. TCRdb re-derived calls from the PCR reads in MiXCR, one entry per CDR3 protein. In the table there are roughly 200,000 distinct CDR3 sequences, roughly 7.1% of which are singletons. Germline trimming cut 4 bases from V and 9 bases from J; bases unmatched to any gene: 12. Germline CDR1 reads DFQATT; CDR2 reads SNEGSKA (reference sequence). This CDR3 contains 15 residues. Only a few counts were recorded for this clonotype. Its antigen is unidentified. The specimen was PBMCs, collected before TCRalphabeta/CD19-depleted stem cell transplant. This chain uses TRBV20-1 with TRBJ2-5; 12 bases map to TRBD1. This receptor was taken from a boy aged 2 to 9 with acute lymphoblastic leukemia, due to receive a stem cell transplant. CDR3 region: CSANPPSGQGAAQYF. The CDR3 DNA follows: TGCAGTGCTAACCCGCCGTCGGGACAGGGGGCGGCCCAGTACTTC.